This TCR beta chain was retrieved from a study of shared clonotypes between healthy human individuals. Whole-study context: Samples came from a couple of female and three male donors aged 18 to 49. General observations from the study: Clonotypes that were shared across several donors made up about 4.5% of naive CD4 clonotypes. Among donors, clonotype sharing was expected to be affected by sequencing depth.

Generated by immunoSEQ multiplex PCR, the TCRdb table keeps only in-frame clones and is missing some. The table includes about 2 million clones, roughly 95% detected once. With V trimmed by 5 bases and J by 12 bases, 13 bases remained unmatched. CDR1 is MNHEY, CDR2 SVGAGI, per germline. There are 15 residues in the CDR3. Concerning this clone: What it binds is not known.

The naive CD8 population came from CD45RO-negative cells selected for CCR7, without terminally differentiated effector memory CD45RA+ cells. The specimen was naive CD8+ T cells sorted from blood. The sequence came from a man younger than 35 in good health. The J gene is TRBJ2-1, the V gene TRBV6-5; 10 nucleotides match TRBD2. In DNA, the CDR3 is TGTGCCAGCAGTAAAAGCGGGGGGGGAACACTAAGGCAGTTCTTC. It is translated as CASSKSGGGTLRQFF.